Below, one T cell receptor beta chain is given with its context. Antigen: not known. This record belongs to a study of blood T cells in healthy people across ages. With a J-beta primer mix and a sample-barcoded 5' primer, a second PCR ran about 6 to 11 cycles. TCRdb itself ran the 5' RACE reads through MiXCR, one entry per CDR3 protein. The sample contains 870,000 or so distinct CDR3 sequences, under 35% of which appear only once. Germline V CDR1 and CDR2: MNHEY, SVGEGT. The CDR3 is made up of 12 amino acids. With 6 bases removed from V and 6 bases from J, the gap between germline ends came to 11 bases. Findings and limits, study-wide: Across samples, TCR beta diversity tracked strongly with naive T cell percentage. Those diversity estimates obtained from one million T cells were thought to be underestimates.

The chain carries TRBV6-2 or TRBV6-3 and TRBJ1-1; D call uncertain. The source of this sequence is an elderly woman in good health. Material for sequencing was blood. In nucleotides, the CDR3 is TGTGCCAGCAGCCGCCTCCAATCTGAAGCTTTCTTT. Protein sequence: CASSRLQSEAFF.